Below are 27 T cell receptor beta chains sequenced from a single sample in a study of blood T cell repertoires in COVID-19. TCRdb's table, derived via immunoSEQ multiplex PCR, lists solely in-frame clones and lacks some. The data show hundreds of thousands of clones, with about 89% seen just once and approximately 4.2% held by the top ten. The sequencing sample was made of PBMCs or T cells enriched from blood (not recorded which). The receptors here all came from a woman younger than 45 who had recovered from COVID-19.

V usage is TRBV15 and J usage is TRBJ2-1; 10 bases fit TRBD2. Trimming took 5 bases from V and 6 from J; bases not matched to a gene: 7. This CDR3 comprises 15 residues. Germline V gene sequence: CDR1 LNHNV, CDR2 YYDKDF (reference sequence). The DNA for the CDR3 is TGTGCCACCAGCGAACTAGCGGGGACTGTCAATGAGCAGTTCTTC. As protein: CATSELAGTVNEQFF. The complete variable domain, with remaining parts taken from reference TRBV15 and TRBJ2-1, reads DAMVIQNPRYQVTQFGKPVTLSCSQTLNHNVMYWYQQKSSQAPKLLFHYYDKDFNNEADTPDNFQSRRPNTSFCFLDIRSPGLGDTAMYLCATSELAGTVNEQFFGPGTRLTVL.

This rearrangement joins TRBV10-3 to TRBJ2-7, with a weak D call TRBD1 (7 bases). V was trimmed by 11 bases and J by 6 bases, leaving 20 bases between them. Germline V lookup: CDR1 ENHRY, CDR2 SYGVKD. The CDR3 is 13 residues long. The CDR3 region is CAAGGRGESEQYF. The CDR3 DNA is TGTGCCGCAGGGGGGCGTGGAGAGTCCGAGCAGTACTTC.

The chain carries TRBV9 and TRBJ2-1; D gene uncertain. There are 12 residues in the CDR3. Trimming took 0 bases from V and 10 from J, leaving 8 bases between them. Germline lookup yields CDR1 SGDLS and CDR2 YYNGEE. CDR3 sequence reads: CASSVDVAEQFF. Written as DNA, the CDR3 is TGTGCCAGCAGCGTAGATGTTGCGGAGCAGTTCTTC.

With respect to this clone: The same CDR3 arises from other DNA sequences in this sample as well. The chain carries TRBV27 and TRBJ1-5; D may be TRBD1 (6 bases). V was pared by 0 bases and J by 1 base, with 7 bases between. Germline lookup yields CDR1 MNHEY and CDR2 SMNVEV (reference sequence). The CDR3 spans 15 residues. The CDR3 nucleotides read TGTGCCAGCAGTTTATCAGGGGGAAGCAATCAGCCCCAGCATTTT. The encoded protein is CASSLSGGSNQPQHF.

The CDR3 loop is CASSTSGISTDTQYF. CDR3 nucleotides: TGTGCCAGCAGCACTAGCGGGATTAGCACAGATACGCAGTATTTT. V gene TRBV7-2 combines with J gene TRBJ2-3; 10 nucleotides line up with TRBD2. Germline-derived CDR1 and CDR2 are SGHTA and FQGNSA. With 5 bases clipped from V and 0 bases from J, the junction kept 2 bases outside the gene matches. This CDR3 has 15 amino acids. Together with reference TRBV7-2 and TRBJ2-3, the CDR3 gives the full variable domain: GAGVSQSPSNKVTEKGKDVELRCDPISGHTALYWYRQSLGQGLEFLIYFQGNSAPDKSGLPSDRFSAERTGGSVSTLTIQRTQQEDSAVYLCASSTSGISTDTQYFGPGTRLTVL.

V gene TRBV24-1 combines with J gene TRBJ2-7; TRBD2 is a possible D gene (5 bases). The CDR3 covers 13 residues. V was pared by 2 bases and J by 2 bases, with 6 bases between. CDR1 and CDR2 (germline): KGHDR, SFDVKD. CDR3 in DNA: TGTGCCACCAGTGATTCCGGGGCCTACGAGCAGTACTTC. Its protein is CATSDSGAYEQYF.

The chain carries TRBV5-6 and TRBJ2-5; 12 bases fit TRBD2. The CDR3 is 16 amino acids. Germline V gene sequence: CDR1 SGHDT, CDR2 YYEEEE. V was pared by 5 bases and J by 0 bases, with 5 bases of the junction left unmatched. The CDR3 bases are TGTGCCAGCAGAGGACTAGCGGGGCTGTACCAAGAGACCCAGTACTTC. It is translated as CASRGLAGLYQETQYF.

V usage is TRBV7-9 and J usage is TRBJ1-1, with no clear D. Germline-derived CDR1 and CDR2 are SEHNR and FQNEAQ (reference sequence). CDR3 length: 10 residues. V lost 10 bases and J 10 bases, leaving 13 bases between the germline ends. As DNA, the CDR3 is TGTGCCACCTCCGGGGTCGGAGCTTTCTTT. This translates into CATSGVGAFF.

The genes are TRBV9 and TRBJ2-7; TRBD2 matches 8 bases. CDR1 is SGDLS, CDR2 YYNGEE, per germline. V lost 4 bases and J lost 4; bases outside the gene matches: 19. The CDR3 extends over 18 amino acids. The CDR3, as DNA: TGTGCCAGCAGCCCAGCCGGGGGGGGACGCGACTTGGTGTACGAGCAGTACTTC. Translating it yields CASSPAGGGRDLVYEQYF.

The gene calls are TRBV2 and TRBJ2-1; D may be TRBD2 (5 bases). Deletions cut 4 bases from V and 8 bases from J, with 9 bases between. The germline CDR1 and CDR2 sequences are SNHLY and FYNNEI. The CDR3 length is 12 residues. This CDR3 reads CASSGAGYEQFF. DNA for the CDR3: TGTGCCAGCAGTGGGGCGGGCTATGAGCAGTTCTTC.

Comment on this clone: The sample holds other DNA sequences that translate to the same CDR3. The chain joins TRBV28 to TRBJ2-7; D perhaps matches TRBD1 (5 bases). The CDR3 has 12 amino acids. Germline CDR1 and CDR2: MDHEN and SYDVKM. Trimming cost V 3 bases and J 6 bases, with 9 bases left between them. This CDR3 reads CASSLLGAEQYF. In nucleotides, the CDR3 is TGTGCCAGCAGTTTGTTAGGGGCCGAGCAGTACTTC. Full variable domain (outside the CDR3, taken from reference TRBV28 and TRBJ2-7): DVKVTQSSRYLVKRTGEKVFLECVQDMDHENMFWYRQDPGLGLRLIYFSYDVKMKEKGDIPEGYSVSREKKERFSLILESASTNQTSMYLCASSLLGAEQYFGPGTRLTVT.

The J gene is TRBJ2-7, the V gene TRBV4-2; 7 bases line up with TRBD2. The germline CDR1 and CDR2 sequences are LGHNA and YNFKEQ. The CDR3 contains 16 residues. Trimming took 0 bases from V and 0 from J; bases not matched to a gene: 5. CDR3 DNA: TGTGCCAGCAGCCAAGAGCTCGGGACTAACTCCTACGAGCAGTACTTC. Amino acids: CASSQELGTNSYEQYF.

A single count supports this clone. This chain links TRBV28 with TRBJ2-5; 9 bases align to TRBD2. This CDR3 has 15 residues. Losses at the gene ends were 4 bases for V and 5 bases for J; bases not matched to a gene: 8. Germline lookup yields CDR1 MDHEN and CDR2 SYDVKM. The CDR3 bases are TGTGCCAGCAGTTCACCAGCGGGAGGAACTGAGACCCAGTACTTC. This translates into CASSSPAGGTETQYF.

V gene TRBV6-2 or TRBV6-3 combines with J gene TRBJ1-5; D may be TRBD1 (6 bases). This CDR3 region has 15 residues. V was cut by 6 bases and J by 7 bases, with 19 bases left in between. The germline CDR1 and CDR2 sequences are MNHEY and SVGEGT. The CDR3 loop reads CASSGAAGGQQPQHF. CDR3 DNA: TGTGCCAGCAGCGGTGCAGCGGGGGGGCAACAGCCCCAGCATTTT.

This rearrangement joins TRBV27 to TRBJ1-1, with TRBD1 matching 9 bases. This CDR3 region has 12 residues. Germline loops: CDR1 MNHEY, CDR2 SMNVEV (reference sequence). Trimming took 5 bases from V and 11 from J; bases not matched to a gene: 6. The CDR3 reads CASSPRDRVAFF. The CDR3 DNA is TGTGCCAGCAGTCCCAGGGACAGGGTCGCTTTCTTT.

The chain links TRBV5-1 to TRBJ2-3; 13 bases are a match to TRBD2. This CDR3 region has 16 residues. Germline CDR1 reads SGHRS; CDR2 reads YFSETQ. V gave up 4 bases and J gave up 9 bases; unmatched junction bases: 11. The CDR3 region has the DNA TGCGCCAGCAGCCCTGGGACTAGCGGGATTACCGGAACGCAGTATTTT. Residues: CASSPGTSGITGTQYF.

The CDR3 region has the DNA TGTGCCAGTAGTGATGACAACTCCTTCCCCTACGAGCAGTACTTC. It is translated as CASSDDNSFPYEQYF. The chain is built from TRBV19 and TRBJ2-7; D unclear. Trimming cost V 5 bases and J 2 bases, with 16 bases left between them. This CDR3 comprises 15 residues. The germline gives CDR1 LNHDA, CDR2 SQIVND (reference sequence). Looking up the rest from reference TRBV19 and TRBJ2-7 gives the full variable domain: DGGITQSPKYLFRKEGQNVTLSCEQNLNHDAMYWYRQDPGQGLRLIYYSQIVNDFQKGDIAEGYSVSREKKESFPLTVTSAQKNPTAFYLCASSDDNSFPYEQYFGPGTRLTVT.

The chain links TRBV6-5 to TRBJ2-2; 9 bases align to TRBD1. Germline V gene lookup returns CDR1 MNHEY and CDR2 SVGAGI. V lost 4 bases, J lost 1 base, and 1 base stayed unmatched. The CDR3 consists of 15 residues. The CDR3 nucleotides read TGTGCCAGCAGTTCGGACAGGGGGAACACCGGGGAGCTGTTTTTT. Translated: CASSSDRGNTGELFF.

The CDR3 sequence is CSVEDRVGQGGDGYTF. DNA for the CDR3: TGCAGCGTTGAAGATCGTGTAGGACAGGGAGGGGATGGCTACACCTTC. The chain links TRBV29-1 to TRBJ1-2; 8 positions agree with TRBD1. Per the germline V gene, CDR1 is SQVTM and CDR2 is ANQGSEA. CDR3 length: 16 residues. V lost 0 bases, J lost 6 bases, and 12 bases stayed unmatched. The full variable domain, its missing parts supplied by reference TRBV29-1 and TRBJ1-2, is SAVISQKPSRDICQRGTSLTIQCQVDSQVTMMFWYRQQPGQSLTLIATANQGSEATYESGFVIDKFPISRPNLTFSTLTVSNMSPEDSSIYLCSVEDRVGQGGDGYTFGSGTRLTVV.

The rearrangement uses TRBV2 and TRBJ1-2; maybe TRBD1 (5 bases). There are 14 residues in the CDR3. Trimming cost V 4 bases and J 0 bases, with 9 bases left between them. Germline V lookup: CDR1 SNHLY, CDR2 FYNNEI. The CDR3 bases are TGTGCCAGCAGTGCCCCGGGGGCTAACTATGGCTACACCTTC. Amino acids: CASSAPGANYGYTF.

This sequence joins TRBV28 and TRBJ1-2; D gene uncertain. CDR1 and CDR2 from the germline V gene are MDHEN and SYDVKM. Trimming stripped 4 bases from V and 4 bases from J, with 10 bases between. This CDR3 has 13 amino acids. The CDR3 reads CASSSEAGYGYTF. CDR3 in DNA: TGTGCCAGCAGTTCAGAAGCGGGCTATGGCTACACCTTC.

The chain employs TRBV4-1 and TRBJ1-2; D unresolved. The CDR3 is 14 amino acids. Per the germline V gene, CDR1 is MGHRA and CDR2 is YSYEKL. Trimming stripped 0 bases from V and 8 bases from J, with 13 bases between. CDR3 residues: CASSQESVAPGYTF. DNA of the CDR3: TGCGCCAGCAGCCAAGAATCGGTCGCCCCAGGCTACACCTTC.

This rearrangement joins TRBV5-1 to TRBJ2-7; TRBD1 agrees at 7 bases. With 2 bases clipped from V and 2 bases from J, the junction kept 10 bases outside the gene matches. Germline lookup yields CDR1 SGHRS and CDR2 YFSETQ. The CDR3 sequence is 16 residues long. CDR3 sequence reads: CASSLEDRVIPYEQYF. The CDR3 bases are TGCGCCAGCAGCTTAGAAGACAGGGTGATACCCTACGAGCAGTACTTC.

The chain employs TRBV5-1 and TRBJ2-5; 8 nucleotides line up with TRBD1. This CDR3 spans 14 amino acids. Germline loops: CDR1 SGHRS, CDR2 YFSETQ. Trimming took 2 bases from V and 4 from J; bases not matched to a gene: 4. Written as DNA, the CDR3 is TGCGCCAGCAGCTTTGCCAGGGGGCGAGAGACCCAGTACTTC. It translates to CASSFARGRETQYF.

The table lists this clone with a few counts. This chain uses TRBV5-1 with TRBJ2-7, with D perhaps TRBD1 (6 bases). The V end was cut by 0 bases, the J end by 6 bases, with 16 bases between. Germline V lookup: CDR1 SGHRS, CDR2 YFSETQ. This CDR3 region has 15 residues. CDR3 residues: CASSLEFTGQGEQYF. CDR3 in DNA: TGCGCCAGCAGCTTGGAGTTTACAGGGCAAGGCGAGCAGTACTTC.

This clone was counted a single time. J is TRBJ2-3 and V is TRBV30; D might be TRBD2 (5 bases). Germline V CDR1 and CDR2: GTSNPN, SVGIG (reference sequence). With 2 bases removed from V and 3 bases from J, the gap between germline ends came to 15 bases. The CDR3 is 15 residues long. CDR3 amino acids: CAWSPRRARTDTQYF. CDR3 in DNA: TGTGCCTGGAGTCCTCGGCGGGCGCGGACAGATACGCAGTATTTT.

V is TRBV6-2 or TRBV6-3 and J is TRBJ2-2; 7 positions agree with TRBD2. CDR3 length: 17 residues. Per germline, CDR1 MNHEY and CDR2 SVGEGT. Trimming at V came to 0 bases and at J to 6 bases, leaving 10 bases not matched to a gene. The CDR3 region is CASSYSIDFGRSGELFF. The DNA of the CDR3 is TGTGCCAGCAGTTACTCGATCGATTTCGGGAGGTCCGGGGAGCTGTTTTTT.